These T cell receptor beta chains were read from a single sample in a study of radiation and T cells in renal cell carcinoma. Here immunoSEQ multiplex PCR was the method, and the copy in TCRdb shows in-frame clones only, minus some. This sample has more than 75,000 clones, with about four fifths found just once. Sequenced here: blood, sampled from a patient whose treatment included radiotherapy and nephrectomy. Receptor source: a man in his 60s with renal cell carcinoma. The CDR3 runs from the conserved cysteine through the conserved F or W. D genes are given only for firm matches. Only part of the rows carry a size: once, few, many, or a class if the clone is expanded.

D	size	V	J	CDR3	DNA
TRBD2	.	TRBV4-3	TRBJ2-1	CASSQNSGGSYNEQFF	TGCGCCAGCAGCCAAAATAGCGGGGGCTCCTACAATGAGCAGTTCTTC
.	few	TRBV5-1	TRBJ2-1	CASSGAGAEKIFYNEQFF	TGCGCCAGTTCAGGAGCCGGCGCCGAGAAAATATTCTACAATGAGCAGTTCTTC
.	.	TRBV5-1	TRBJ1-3	CASSLGALNTIYF	TGCGCCAGCAGCTTGGGCGCTCTAAACACCATATATTTT
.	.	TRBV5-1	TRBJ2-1	CASSSGRGVGHNEQFF	TGCGCCAGCAGCTCAGGAAGGGGAGTGGGGCACAATGAGCAGTTCTTC
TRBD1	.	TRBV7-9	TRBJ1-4	CASSLMGDRVGEKLFF	TGTGCCAGCAGCTTAATGGGTGACAGGGTTGGTGAAAAACTGTTTTTT
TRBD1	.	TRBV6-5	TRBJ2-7	CASSKLRTGGEQYF	TGTGCCAGCAGTAAACTCCGGACAGGTGGCGAGCAGTACTTC
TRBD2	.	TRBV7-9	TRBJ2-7	CASSVSSGEGFYEQYF	TGTGCCAGCAGCGTTTCCTCGGGGGAGGGTTTTTACGAGCAGTACTTC
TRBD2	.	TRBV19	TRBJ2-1	CASSILAGGITRNEQFF	TGTGCCAGTAGTATTCTGGCGGGAGGGATAACCAGGAATGAGCAGTTCTTC
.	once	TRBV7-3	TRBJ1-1	CASSPGRGTEAFF	TGTGCCAGCAGCCCCGGTAGGGGGACTGAAGCTTTCTTT
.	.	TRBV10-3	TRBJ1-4	CAISELDREKLFF	TGTGCCATCAGTGAGTTGGACAGAGAAAAACTGTTTTTT
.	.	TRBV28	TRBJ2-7	CASSLAGYEQYF	TGTGCCAGCAGTTTAGCGGGATACGAGCAGTACTTC
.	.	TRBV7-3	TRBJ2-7	CASSVQADAYEQYF	TGTGCCAGCAGCGTACAGGCGGACGCCTACGAGCAGTACTTC
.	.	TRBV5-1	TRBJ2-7	CASSFSRGANEQYF	TGCGCCAGCAGCTTCTCACGGGGGGCCAACGAGCAGTACTTC
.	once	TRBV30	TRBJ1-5	CAWSWAAGQPQHF	TGTGCCTGGAGTTGGGCCGCCGGTCAGCCCCAGCATTTT
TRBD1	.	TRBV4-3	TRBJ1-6	CASSQVPGQVNSPLHF	TGCGCCAGCAGCCAGGTACCGGGACAGGTTAATTCACCCCTCCACTTT
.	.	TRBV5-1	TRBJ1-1	CASSLSAADTEAFF	TGCGCCAGCAGCTTGAGTGCAGCAGACACTGAAGCTTTCTTT
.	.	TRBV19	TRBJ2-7	CASSPHVEFYEQYF	TGTGCCAGTAGTCCCCATGTGGAATTCTACGAGCAGTACTTC
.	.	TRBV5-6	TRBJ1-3	CASSLQGVENTIYF	TGTGCCAGCAGCTTACAGGGAGTGGAAAACACCATATATTTT
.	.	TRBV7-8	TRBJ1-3	CASSSGVVGNTIYF	TGTGCCAGCAGCTCAGGGGTTGTTGGAAACACCATATATTTT
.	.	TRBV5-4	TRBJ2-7	CASSPSEGWNSEQYF	TGTGCCAGCAGCCCCTCTGAGGGGTGGAACAGCGAGCAGTACTTC
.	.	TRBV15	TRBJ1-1	CATSRERLNTEAFF	TGTGCCACCAGCAGAGAACGGTTGAACACTGAAGCTTTCTTT
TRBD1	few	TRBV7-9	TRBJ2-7	CASSLGTGESYEQYF	TGTGCCAGCAGCTTGGGGACAGGGGAGTCCTACGAGCAGTACTTC
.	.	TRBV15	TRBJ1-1	CATSRDQKGSEAFF	TGTGCCACCAGCAGAGATCAGAAGGGGTCTGAAGCTTTCTTT
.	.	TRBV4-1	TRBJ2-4	CASSQVTVGNIQYF	TGCGCCAGCAGCCAAGTAACAGTGGGGAACATTCAGTACTTC
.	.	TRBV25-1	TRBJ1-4	CASSKGEGKLFF	TGTGCCAGCAGTAAGGGGGAGGGAAAACTGTTTTTT
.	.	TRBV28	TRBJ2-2	CATKRKGLDANTGELFF	TGTGCCACCAAACGAAAGGGGCTAGATGCGAACACCGGGGAGCTGTTTTTT
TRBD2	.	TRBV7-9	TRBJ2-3	CASSLTSGRPTDTQYF	TGTGCCAGCAGCTTAACTAGCGGGAGGCCCACAGATACGCAGTATTTT
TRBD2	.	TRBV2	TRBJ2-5	CASSEIAGVGGETQYF	TGTGCCAGCAGTGAGATAGCGGGAGTAGGGGGAGAGACCCAGTACTTC
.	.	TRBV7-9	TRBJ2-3	CASSPGGPLGTDTQYF	TGTGCCAGCAGCCCTGGAGGGCCATTAGGGACAGATACGCAGTATTTT
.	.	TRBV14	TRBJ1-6	CASSRGNSPLHF	TGTGCCAGCAGCCGGGGCAATTCACCCCTCCACTTT
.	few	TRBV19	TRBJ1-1	CASSIDQPSAEAFF	TGTGCCAGTAGTATTGACCAGCCTTCTGCTGAAGCTTTCTTT
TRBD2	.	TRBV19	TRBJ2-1	CASGGTSGRAYNEQFF	TGTGCCAGTGGCGGGACTAGCGGGAGGGCTTACAATGAGCAGTTCTTC
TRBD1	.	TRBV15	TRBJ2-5	CATSWGQVLGQETQYF	TGTGCCACCAGCTGGGGACAGGTTCTTGGTCAAGAGACCCAGTACTTC
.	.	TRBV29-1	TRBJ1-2	CSVEKNRANYGYTF	TGCAGCGTTGAAAAGAACAGGGCTAACTATGGCTACACCTTC
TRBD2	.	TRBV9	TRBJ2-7	CASSVGGEGPYEQYF	TGTGCCAGCAGCGTAGGCGGGGAGGGCCCCTACGAGCAGTACTTC
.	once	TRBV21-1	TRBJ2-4	CASGTRGLAKNIQYF	TGTGCCAGCGGGACCAGGGGACTAGCCAAAAACATTCAGTACTTC
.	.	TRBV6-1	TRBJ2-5	CASSEVRVLGFQETQYF	TGTGCCAGCAGTGAAGTGCGCGTTTTGGGATTCCAAGAGACCCAGTACTTC
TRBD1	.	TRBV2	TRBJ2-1	CASRVGQAYNEQFF	TGTGCCAGCAGGGTAGGACAGGCGTACAATGAGCAGTTCTTC
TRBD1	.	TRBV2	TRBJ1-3	CASTRGQGAGNTIYF	TGTGCCAGCACCAGAGGACAGGGGGCTGGAAACACCATATATTTT
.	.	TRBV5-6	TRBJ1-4	CASGPRFSNEKLFF	TGTGCCAGCGGGCCACGGTTTTCTAATGAAAAACTGTTTTTT
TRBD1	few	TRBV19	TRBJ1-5	CASSMGRQGIQPQHF	TGTGCCAGTAGTATGGGTCGACAGGGCATCCAGCCCCAGCATTTT
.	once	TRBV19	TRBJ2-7	CASGSGGGEQYF	TGTGCCAGTGGTTCAGGGGGAGGTGAGCAGTACTTC
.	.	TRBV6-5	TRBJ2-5	CASSPAAGRRETQYF	TGTGCCAGCAGCCCCGCGGCAGGGCGACGAGAGACCCAGTACTTC
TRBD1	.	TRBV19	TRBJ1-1	CASTDIPDRGYTEAFF	TGTGCCAGTACCGATATCCCGGACAGGGGATACACTGAAGCTTTCTTT
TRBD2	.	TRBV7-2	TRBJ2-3	CASSPRAGGGTDTQYF	TGTGCCAGCAGCCCCAGGGCGGGAGGGGGGACAGATACGCAGTATTTT
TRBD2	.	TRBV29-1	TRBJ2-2	CSVDPGGGELFF	TGCAGCGTTGATCCGGGAGGCGGGGAGCTGTTTTTT
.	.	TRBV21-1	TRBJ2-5	CASSSGRALRETQYF	TGTGCCAGCAGCAGCGGGAGGGCCCTCCGGGAGACCCAGTACTTC